This entry is about one T cell receptor (beta chain). Its antigen remains unidentified. These data belong to a study of T cell repertoires in cytomegalovirus infection. Turning to the study itself: It was the public TCR beta signatures that indicated both CMV infection and matching HLA type. Study results and caveats: HLA-C-restricted CMV clonotypes gave the most frequent clonotype in two of eight donors.

TCRdb called the reads again in MiXCR, with one record for every CDR3 protein. The profile shows just over 450,000 distinct CDR3 sequences, approximately 40% of them singletons. The ends were cut back, 0 bases at V and 0 bases at J, with 8 bases in the middle. CDR3 length: 15 amino acids. Germline loops: CDR1 LGHNT, CDR2 FRNRAP. The sample was cultured PBMCs, taken from culture after CMV antigen stimulation. This chain links TRBV12-5 with TRBJ1-1; possible D gene TRBD1, 6 bases. The TCR originated in a human donor in good health (CMV status not recorded). Some clones in this sample may be carry-over from other donors' samples. The CDR3 sequence: CASGLVRGMNTEAFF. CDR3 DNA: TGTGCTAGTGGTTTGGTAAGGGGGATGAACACTGAAGCTTTCTTT. Drawing the rest from reference TRBV12-5 and TRBJ1-1, the complete variable domain is DARVTQTPRHKVTEMGQEVTMRCQPILGHNTVFWYRQTMMQGLELLAYFRNRAPLDDSGMPKDRFSAEMPDATLATLKIQPSEPRDSAVYFCASGLVRGMNTEAFFGQGTRLTVV.